This TCR beta chain was identified during a study of shared clonotypes between healthy human individuals. Study in general: CD4 naive and memory got three plates each, CD8 naive two, CD8 memory one. Notes on the study in general: Rarefaction gave evidence that sorted-subset sequencing remained incomplete despite large depth. Among donors, sharing of clonotypes was expected to be affected by sequencing depth.

Each cell subset's genomic DNA was divided evenly among several immunoSEQ plates. Repertoires were generated with immunoSEQ multiplex PCR, while TCRdb's copy carries only in-frame clones and drops some. The data show about 700,000 clones, about 91% seen once. In the case of this clone: Antigen: not known.

Cells designated naive CD8 were CD45RO-negative and were positively selected for CCR7, with terminally differentiated effector memory CD45RA+ cells excluded. The V gene lost 3 bases and the J gene lost 0 bases, with 15 bases spanning the gap. Germline CDR1 is SGHTA and CDR2 is FQGNSA. This CDR3 is built from 17 residues. Sequenced material: naive CD8+ T cells sorted from blood. The sequence was collected from a man aged 30 to 45 in good health. This sequence joins TRBV7-2 and TRBJ1-5, with D tentatively TRBD1 (6 bases). The CDR3 bases are TGTGCCAGCAGCTTCGGAGGGGGGCAGAATAGCAATCAGCCCCAGCATTTT. Protein product: CASSFGGGQNSNQPQHF.